These T cell receptor beta chains were read from a single sample in a study of blood T cell repertoires in COVID-19. The protocol was immunoSEQ multiplex PCR, while the TCRdb copy is restricted to in-frame clones and leaves out a portion. The sample has about 300,000 clones, about nine tenths seen once; the top ten hold 6.9%. Sequencing used peripheral blood. The receptors originated from a woman in her twenties or thirties who had recovered from COVID-19. Both conserved end residues are part of each CDR3.

V gene,CDR3 protein
TRBV2,CASSAGSFEETQYF
TRBV1,CTSSDGQGLPRSSYEQYF
TRBV11-1,CASSRAGRNTGELFF
TRBV7-9,CASSLATGGYRTDTQYF
TRBV27,CASGDRGRYEQYF
TRBV5-1,CASSLGQRQAPLHF
TRBV29-1,CSVVKNTEAFF
TRBV13,CASSRRGAGAPSSYEQYF
TRBV4-2,CASSRRVAEGRETQYF
TRBV28,CATRDTSSYEQYF
TRBV30,CAWSVPGGKNIQYF
TRBV4-3,CASSQDPPGGDGANVLTF
TRBV19,CASFGGLNTGELFF
TRBV19,CASSSGTGASYEQYF
TRBV11-3,CASSTGTSGQETQYF
TRBV24-1,CATSVHLRGLVYGYTF
TRBV6-5,CASSYSGTTKNIQYF
TRBV5-6,CASSLEPAGGSDTQYF
TRBV28,CASSLDSRNTIYF
TRBV15,CAAAQGYGGQPQHF
TRBV23-1,CASPGQGYNEQFF
TRBV12-3/TRBV12-4,CASSRGSTVAQHF
TRBV3-1/TRBV3-2,CASRPMGHAAQDGYTF
TRBV10-1,CASRDFGSVAGGIPSGEQFF